These T cell receptor beta chains were read from a single sample in a study of T cell responses to AZD1222 COVID-19 vaccine. Sequencing used immunoSEQ multiplex PCR; TCRdb keeps in-frame clones, though not all of them. The data contain roughly 120,000 clones, roughly 90% of them singletons. This sample comprised peripheral blood, obtained on day 0 of AZD1222 vaccination. The receptors were gathered from an adult in good health. Both conserved end residues are part of each CDR3. Fields, in order: J gene, clone size, V gene, D gene, CDR3 DNA, CDR3 protein. D genes are given only for firm matches. Some rows have no size entry. The others give once, few or many, or a class for an expanded clone.

j_gene: TRBJ2-3
abundance: .
v_gene: TRBV4-3
d_gene: .
CDR3nt: TGCGCCAGCAGCCAAGGGCAGGGAACCTCAGATACGCAGTATTTT
CDR3aa: CASSQGQGTSDTQYF

j_gene: TRBJ2-7
abundance: .
v_gene: TRBV2
d_gene: .
CDR3nt: TGTGCCAGCAGCCGAAACCCTCAGGGGTTGAGGGACGAGCAGTACTTC
CDR3aa: CASSRNPQGLRDEQYF

j_gene: TRBJ2-1
abundance: .
v_gene: TRBV28
d_gene: TRBD1
CDR3nt: TGTGCCAGCAGTCCGACCTGGACAGGGGGCGGTGAGCAGTTCTTC
CDR3aa: CASSPTWTGGGEQFF

j_gene: TRBJ1-1
abundance: .
v_gene: TRBV5-5
d_gene: TRBD1
CDR3nt: TGTGCCAGCAGCTTTTTTCTCGGGACAGGATCAGAAGCTTTCTTT
CDR3aa: CASSFFLGTGSEAFF

j_gene: TRBJ1-2
abundance: .
v_gene: TRBV28
d_gene: TRBD1
CDR3nt: TGTGCCAGCAGTTTATTGACAGGGCGAGGCTACACCTTC
CDR3aa: CASSLLTGRGYTF

j_gene: TRBJ1-1
abundance: few
v_gene: TRBV29-1
d_gene: TRBD1
CDR3nt: TGCAGCGTTGTCATCCACAGGGGGCTGTGGACTGAAGCTTTCTTT
CDR3aa: CSVVIHRGLWTEAFF

j_gene: TRBJ1-2
abundance: .
v_gene: TRBV2
d_gene: TRBD1
CDR3nt: TGTGCCAGCAGCTCCGGGACAGGGCTATTGGTTGGGGGCTACACCTTC
CDR3aa: CASSSGTGLLVGGYTF

j_gene: TRBJ2-1
abundance: .
v_gene: TRBV6-2/TRBV6-3
d_gene: TRBD2
CDR3nt: TGTGCCAGCAGTTACAATCGGGACTATCCCAATGAGCAGTTCTTC
CDR3aa: CASSYNRDYPNEQFF

j_gene: TRBJ1-2
abundance: .
v_gene: TRBV28
d_gene: .
CDR3nt: TGTGCCAGCAGTCCTGGCAGCCGGTCAACGGGCTACACCTTC
CDR3aa: CASSPGSRSTGYTF

j_gene: TRBJ2-3
abundance: once
v_gene: TRBV7-2
d_gene: .
CDR3nt: TGTGCCAGCAGCTTGCCCAAAGCGGCAACGACAGATACGCAGTATTTT
CDR3aa: CASSLPKAATTDTQYF

j_gene: TRBJ2-5
abundance: .
v_gene: TRBV12-5
d_gene: TRBD2
CDR3nt: TGTGCTAGTGGTTTGGGACCTAGCGGGGCGGGACTGGAGACCCAGTACTTC
CDR3aa: CASGLGPSGAGLETQYF

j_gene: TRBJ2-7
abundance: .
v_gene: TRBV5-1
d_gene: .
CDR3nt: TGCGCCAGCAGCTTGCCCCAGGGTGCCGACTACGAGCAGTACTTC
CDR3aa: CASSLPQGADYEQYF

j_gene: TRBJ2-1
abundance: .
v_gene: TRBV10-1
d_gene: .
CDR3nt: TGCGCCAGCAGTGTAAAAACGGGATATGAGCAGTTCTTC
CDR3aa: CASSVKTGYEQFF

j_gene: TRBJ2-5
abundance: .
v_gene: TRBV2
d_gene: .
CDR3nt: TGTGCCAGCAGTGAGGGGATAGCGGAAGAGACCCAGTACTTC
CDR3aa: CASSEGIAEETQYF

j_gene: TRBJ2-3
abundance: .
v_gene: TRBV3-1/TRBV3-2
d_gene: .
CDR3nt: TGTGCCAGCAGCCATGGTGGGACTCACCCGTGGGATACGCAGTATTTT
CDR3aa: CASSHGGTHPWDTQYF

j_gene: TRBJ1-5
abundance: .
v_gene: TRBV2
d_gene: .
CDR3nt: TGTGCCAGCAGGGGGGGATTACAGCGTCCGGGCAATCAGCCCCAGCATTTT
CDR3aa: CASRGGLQRPGNQPQHF

j_gene: TRBJ1-1
abundance: .
v_gene: TRBV19
d_gene: TRBD1
CDR3nt: TGTGCCAGTACCCACCGGACAGGGATGAACACTGAAGCTTTCTTT
CDR3aa: CASTHRTGMNTEAFF

j_gene: TRBJ2-7
abundance: .
v_gene: TRBV28
d_gene: TRBD2
CDR3nt: TGTGCCAGCGGTACTAGCGGGTCCCTTTACGAGCAGTACTTC
CDR3aa: CASGTSGSLYEQYF

j_gene: TRBJ1-1
abundance: .
v_gene: TRBV6-2/TRBV6-3
d_gene: .
CDR3nt: TGTGCCAGCAGTTCACGGGGAAACACTGAAGCTTTCTTT
CDR3aa: CASSSRGNTEAFF

j_gene: TRBJ2-7
abundance: .
v_gene: TRBV28
d_gene: .
CDR3nt: TGTGCCAGCAGTTCGTCGATGAGGGCCTCCTACGAGCAGTACTTC
CDR3aa: CASSSSMRASYEQYF

j_gene: TRBJ1-5
abundance: once
v_gene: TRBV28
d_gene: .
CDR3nt: TGTGCCAGCAGTTTCAGCAATCAGCCCCAGCATTTT
CDR3aa: CASSFSNQPQHF

j_gene: TRBJ2-1
abundance: .
v_gene: TRBV29-1
d_gene: .
CDR3nt: TGCAGCGTGGTCCTGGCAAGGGGGGAAAGCAATGAGCAGTTCTTC
CDR3aa: CSVVLARGESNEQFF

j_gene: TRBJ2-3
abundance: .
v_gene: TRBV7-6
d_gene: .
CDR3nt: TGTGCCAGCAGTTACGGCGGCACAGATACGCAGTATTTT
CDR3aa: CASSYGGTDTQYF

j_gene: TRBJ1-4
abundance: .
v_gene: TRBV18
d_gene: .
CDR3nt: TGTGCCAGCTCCCGGTCCTCAACTAATGAAAAACTGTTTTTT
CDR3aa: CASSRSSTNEKLFF

j_gene: TRBJ2-7
abundance: .
v_gene: TRBV11-2
d_gene: .
CDR3nt: TGTGCCAGCAGCCCCTGGGACCTTGATGTACCCTACGAGCAGTACTTC
CDR3aa: CASSPWDLDVPYEQYF

j_gene: TRBJ1-2
abundance: .
v_gene: TRBV4-3
d_gene: .
CDR3nt: TGCGCCAGCAGCCAAGATTGGGGGTATGCTGGCTACACCTTC
CDR3aa: CASSQDWGYAGYTF

j_gene: TRBJ2-5
abundance: .
v_gene: TRBV7-2
d_gene: TRBD2
CDR3nt: TGTGCCAGCAGCTTAGTTCCTAGCGGGGGGGAGACCCAGTACTTC
CDR3aa: CASSLVPSGGETQYF

j_gene: TRBJ1-1
abundance: .
v_gene: TRBV29-1
d_gene: .
CDR3nt: TGCAGCGTTGAATCGGCGGGGAACACTGAAGCTTTCTTT
CDR3aa: CSVESAGNTEAFF

j_gene: TRBJ1-1
abundance: .
v_gene: TRBV5-4
d_gene: .
CDR3nt: TGTGCCAGCAGCTTGGCCGCGGGGGGTTTGAACACTGAAGCTTTCTTT
CDR3aa: CASSLAAGGLNTEAFF

j_gene: TRBJ1-2
abundance: .
v_gene: TRBV6-5
d_gene: .
CDR3nt: TGTGCCAGCAGTTACTCGCCTCAGGGATCATATGGCTACACCTTC
CDR3aa: CASSYSPQGSYGYTF

j_gene: TRBJ2-7
abundance: .
v_gene: TRBV19
d_gene: .
CDR3nt: TGTGCCAGTAGTCCAGACTACTCCTACGAGCAGTACTTC
CDR3aa: CASSPDYSYEQYF

j_gene: TRBJ1-4
abundance: .
v_gene: TRBV19
d_gene: TRBD1
CDR3nt: TGTGCCAGTAAACCCGGCCAGGGGGCCCTAAATGAAAAACTGTTTTTT
CDR3aa: CASKPGQGALNEKLFF

j_gene: TRBJ1-6
abundance: .
v_gene: TRBV27
d_gene: .
CDR3nt: TGTGCCAGCACCCCCGGCAGCTCCTCCTATAATTCACCCCTCCACTTT
CDR3aa: CASTPGSSSYNSPLHF

j_gene: TRBJ1-1
abundance: once
v_gene: TRBV10-3
d_gene: TRBD1
CDR3nt: TGTGCCAGTACAGGGGGAATTCCCCACGAAGCTTTCTTT
CDR3aa: CASTGGIPHEAFF

j_gene: TRBJ1-2
abundance: .
v_gene: TRBV18
d_gene: TRBD1
CDR3nt: TGTGCCAGCTCCTCAGACTTAGGACAGGTTGCTGGCTACACCTTC
CDR3aa: CASSSDLGQVAGYTF

j_gene: TRBJ1-1
abundance: .
v_gene: TRBV30
d_gene: .
CDR3nt: TGTGCCTGGAGTGTATCTGGAACCCAGAACACTGAAGCTTTCTTT
CDR3aa: CAWSVSGTQNTEAFF

j_gene: TRBJ2-3
abundance: few
v_gene: TRBV10-1
d_gene: .
CDR3nt: TGCGCCAGCAGTGACCCTTTATCATCTAGCACAGATACGCAGTATTTT
CDR3aa: CASSDPLSSSTDTQYF

j_gene: TRBJ1-1
abundance: .
v_gene: TRBV11-2
d_gene: .
CDR3nt: TGTGCCAGCAGCTTAATCGGTTCCCCTGAAGCTTTCTTT
CDR3aa: CASSLIGSPEAFF

j_gene: TRBJ1-4
abundance: .
v_gene: TRBV5-1
d_gene: .
CDR3nt: TGCGCCAGCAGCTTGTCGTTTGCGTCTAATAATGAAAAACTGTTTTTT
CDR3aa: CASSLSFASNNEKLFF

j_gene: TRBJ1-2
abundance: .
v_gene: TRBV6-1
d_gene: TRBD1
CDR3nt: TGTGCCAGCAGTGAAGCCTTTCCGACAGGGGTGTCCTATGGCTACACCTTC
CDR3aa: CASSEAFPTGVSYGYTF

j_gene: TRBJ2-7
abundance: .
v_gene: TRBV6-5
d_gene: .
CDR3nt: TGTGCCAGCAGGACAGGAGCCGAGACCTACGAGCAGTACTTC
CDR3aa: CASRTGAETYEQYF

j_gene: TRBJ2-1
abundance: .
v_gene: TRBV6-5
d_gene: TRBD1
CDR3nt: TGTGCCAGCAGTTACGGCAGGGGGTCGGATGAGCAGTTCTTC
CDR3aa: CASSYGRGSDEQFF

j_gene: TRBJ1-5
abundance: .
v_gene: TRBV5-1
d_gene: .
CDR3nt: TGCGCCAGCAGCCCCGGAGAGATTCCCACCAATCAGCCCCAGCATTTT
CDR3aa: CASSPGEIPTNQPQHF

j_gene: TRBJ1-2
abundance: .
v_gene: TRBV11-2
d_gene: .
CDR3nt: TGTGCCAGCAGCTTAATTCCGACCGGGACACCGTATGGCTACACCTTC
CDR3aa: CASSLIPTGTPYGYTF

j_gene: TRBJ1-1
abundance: .
v_gene: TRBV7-6
d_gene: .
CDR3nt: TGTGCCAGCAGCCGATCTGGTCCACCGGCCACCGTTACTGAAGCTTTCTTT
CDR3aa: CASSRSGPPATVTEAFF

j_gene: TRBJ2-1
abundance: .
v_gene: TRBV28
d_gene: .
CDR3nt: TGTGCCAGCGGGTACTTCAATGAGCAGTTCTTC
CDR3aa: CASGYFNEQFF

j_gene: TRBJ2-7
abundance: .
v_gene: TRBV5-1
d_gene: .
CDR3nt: TGCGCCAGCAGCTTGGAGGGCGGTTATAGCTCCTACGAGCAGTACTTC
CDR3aa: CASSLEGGYSSYEQYF

j_gene: TRBJ1-1
abundance: .
v_gene: TRBV21-1
d_gene: .
CDR3nt: TGTGCCAGCAGCAAAGGGGACATTAGGAACACTGAAGCTTTCTTT
CDR3aa: CASSKGDIRNTEAFF

j_gene: TRBJ2-7
abundance: .
v_gene: TRBV19
d_gene: TRBD2
CDR3nt: TGTGCCAGTAGTAGGGAGGGGAGCTACGAGCAGTACTTC
CDR3aa: CASSREGSYEQYF

j_gene: TRBJ2-2
abundance: .
v_gene: TRBV9
d_gene: .
CDR3nt: TGTGCCAGCAGCGTAGGGGGGGCCTATGGGGAGCTGTTTTTT
CDR3aa: CASSVGGAYGELFF

j_gene: TRBJ2-1
abundance: .
v_gene: TRBV7-8
d_gene: .
CDR3nt: TGTGCCAGCAGCTTTGGTGGGAGCGGCAATGAGCAGTTCTTC
CDR3aa: CASSFGGSGNEQFF

j_gene: TRBJ1-4
abundance: .
v_gene: TRBV5-1
d_gene: TRBD1
CDR3nt: TGCGCCAGCCGGACAGGGGAGGCTGAAAAACTGTTTTTT
CDR3aa: CASRTGEAEKLFF

j_gene: TRBJ1-5
abundance: .
v_gene: TRBV28
d_gene: .
CDR3nt: TGTGCCAGCAGTTTATTCTCCAGCAATCAGCCCCAGCATTTT
CDR3aa: CASSLFSSNQPQHF

j_gene: TRBJ1-5
abundance: .
v_gene: TRBV25-1
d_gene: TRBD1
CDR3nt: TGTGTCAGCAGTGAGAGGGGGCCGGAGCCCCAGCATTTT
CDR3aa: CVSSERGPEPQHF

j_gene: TRBJ2-2
abundance: .
v_gene: TRBV3-1/TRBV3-2
d_gene: TRBD1
CDR3nt: TGTGCCAGCAGCCGCGGGACAGGGAACACCGGGGAGCTGTTTTTT
CDR3aa: CASSRGTGNTGELFF

j_gene: TRBJ2-6
abundance: once
v_gene: TRBV4-3
d_gene: .
CDR3nt: TGCGCCAGCAGCCAAGATTTACCCAGCTCTGGGGCCAACGTCCTGACTTTC
CDR3aa: CASSQDLPSSGANVLTF

j_gene: TRBJ2-7
abundance: .
v_gene: TRBV7-6
d_gene: .
CDR3nt: TGTGCCAGCAGCCATGGACAGTACTACGAGCAGTACTTC
CDR3aa: CASSHGQYYEQYF

j_gene: TRBJ1-2
abundance: .
v_gene: TRBV29-1
d_gene: .
CDR3nt: TGCAGCGTTCAGGGTCCCTTTTATGGCTACACCTTC
CDR3aa: CSVQGPFYGYTF

j_gene: TRBJ2-7
abundance: .
v_gene: TRBV6-2/TRBV6-3
d_gene: TRBD1
CDR3nt: TGTGCCAGCAGTTACCCCCTCGACAGGGATGGGTACTTTGGCTACGAGCAGTACTTC
CDR3aa: CASSYPLDRDGYFGYEQYF